What follows describes a single TCR beta chain. This specimen comes from a study of T-cell reconstitution after alpha-beta-depleted transplantation in children. Preparation of the TCRbeta library was carried out with unique molecular identifiers. TCRdb reprocessed the PCR reads with MiXCR, giving one entry per CDR3 protein. Here the sample spans 350,000 to 500,000 distinct CDR3 sequences, roughly two fifths being singletons. This CDR3 has 15 amino acids. V dropped 4 bases and J dropped 1; count of bases not matched to a gene: 5. From germline, CDR1 is LNHNV and CDR2 YYDKDF (reference sequence). The input for sequencing was PBMCs, taken before TCRalphabeta/CD19-depleted stem cell transplant. This TCR derives from a girl aged 2 to 10 with aplastic anemia, due to receive a stem cell transplant. This chain uses TRBV15 with TRBJ2-7; 9 nucleotides match TRBD1. The CDR3 sequence is CATSTGQGTSYEQYF. The CDR3 DNA reads TGTGCCACCAGCACCGGACAGGGGACATCCTACGAGCAGTACTTC.